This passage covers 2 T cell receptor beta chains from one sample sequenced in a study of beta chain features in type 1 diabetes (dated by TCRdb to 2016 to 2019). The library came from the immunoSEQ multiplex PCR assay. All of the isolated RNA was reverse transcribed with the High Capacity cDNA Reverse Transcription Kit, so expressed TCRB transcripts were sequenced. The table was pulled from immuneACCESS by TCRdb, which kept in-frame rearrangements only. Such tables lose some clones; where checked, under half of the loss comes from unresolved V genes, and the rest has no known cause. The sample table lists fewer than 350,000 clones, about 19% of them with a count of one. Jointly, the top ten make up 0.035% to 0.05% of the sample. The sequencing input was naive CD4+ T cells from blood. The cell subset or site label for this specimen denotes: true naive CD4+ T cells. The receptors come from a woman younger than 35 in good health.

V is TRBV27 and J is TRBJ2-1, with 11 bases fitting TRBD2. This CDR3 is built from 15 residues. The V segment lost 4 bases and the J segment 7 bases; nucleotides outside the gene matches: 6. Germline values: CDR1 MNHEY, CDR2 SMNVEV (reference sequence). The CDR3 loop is CASSSLAGGINEQFF. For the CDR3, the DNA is TGTGCCAGCAGTTCCCTAGCGGGAGGAATTAATGAGCAGTTCTTC.

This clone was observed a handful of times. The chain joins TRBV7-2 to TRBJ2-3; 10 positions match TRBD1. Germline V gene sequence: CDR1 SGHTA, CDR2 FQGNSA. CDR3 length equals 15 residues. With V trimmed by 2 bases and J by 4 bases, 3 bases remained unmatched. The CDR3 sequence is CASSLRQGAADTQYF. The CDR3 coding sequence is TGTGCCAGCAGCTTACGACAGGGGGCCGCAGATACGCAGTATTTT.